This T cell receptor beta chain derives from a study of T cells in Graves' hyperthyroidism and ophthalmopathy. Findings and caveats of the study: Stable hyperthyroidism was told apart from ophthalmopathy by a model built on 13 V-J features.

Amplified regions were TCR beta CDR3 sequences from RNA transcripts. The primer set for the first-round RT-PCR of the TCR CDR3 was HTBI. TCRdb used MiXCR to reprocess the multiplex PCR reads, holding one entry per CDR3 protein. The table includes around 700,000 distinct CDR3 sequences, around 20% detected once. Ten or more counts support this clonotype. Antigen unknown. V was trimmed by 4 bases and J by 6 bases, leaving 19 bases between them. Per germline, CDR1 KGHSH and CDR2 LQKENI. CDR3 length equals 15 residues. V is TRBV18 and J is TRBJ2-7; a weak D match, TRBD1 (5 bases). Sequencing used blood. The TCR comes from a woman in her forties or fifties with Graves' hyperthyroidism that later progressed to Graves' ophthalmopathy. CDR3 loop: CASSLARAGEGEQYF. CDR3 nucleotides: TGTGCCAGCTCACTCGCCAGGGCTGGGGAAGGCGAGCAGTACTTC.